A selection of T cell receptor beta chains follows, all from one sample in a study of patients and donors after allogeneic stem cell transplantation. MiXCR, applied by TCRdb to the RT-PCR reads, yields one record per CDR3 protein. In the table there are about 110,000 distinct CDR3 sequences, approximately 40% of which are singletons. The sample was blood, either unsorted or a sorted T cell fraction (not recorded which). These receptors came from a human donor who was either an allogeneic HSCT recipient or a stem cell or donor lymphocyte infusion donor (not recorded which). It is not recorded whose cells these are; they may come from a transplant donor. Each CDR3 is given with its conserved first and last residue. The order of the fields is J gene, D gene, clone size, V gene, CDR3 DNA, CDR3 protein. The D gene is left open where the match is weak. Rows give clone size only sometimes, using once, few, many, or a class for an expanded clone.

TRBJ2-2 | TRBD2 | . | TRBV2 | TGTGCCAGCAGACCACTAGCGCCGGGCACCGGGGAGCTGTTTTTT | CASRPLAPGTGELFF
TRBJ2-5 | . | . | TRBV4-3 | TGCGCCAGCAGCCAAGAACCTAGGACATCTTCCCGGGAGACCCAGTACTTC | CASSQEPRTSSRETQYF
TRBJ2-1 | TRBD1 | once | TRBV5-6 | TGTGCCAGCAGCTTGGATCAGGGGGTGACCTACAATGAGCAGTTCTTC | CASSLDQGVTYNEQFF
TRBJ2-1 | . | few | TRBV20-1 | TGCAGTGCTGCCAGACCGGCCCCTTACAATGAGCAGTTCTTC | CSAARPAPYNEQFF
TRBJ2-1 | . | once | TRBV7-9 | TGTGCCAGCAGCGATTTTTTCGGAGATGAGCAGTTCTTC | CASSDFFGDEQFF
TRBJ2-2 | . | . | TRBV5-1 | TGCGCCAGCAGCTTGCGAGCGGAGCTAACCGGGGAGCTGTTTTTT | CASSLRAELTGELFF
TRBJ2-2 | . | . | TRBV5-1 | TGCGCCAGCAGCTTGGTCCAGAACACCGGGGAGCTGTTTTTT | CASSLVQNTGELFF
TRBJ1-5 | . | many | TRBV5-1 | TGCGCCAGCAGCTTGAGGGTAGGAGATCAGCCCCAGCATTTT | CASSLRVGDQPQHF
TRBJ1-1 | . | . | TRBV5-1 | TGCGCCAGCAGCGTAGACGCAACCATGAACACTGAAGCTTTCTTT | CASSVDATMNTEAFF
TRBJ2-1 | TRBD2 | . | TRBV4-2 | TGTGCCAGCAGCCCTCGGCGGGAGGTGCGCTACAATGAGCAGTTCTTC | CASSPRREVRYNEQFF
TRBJ1-5 | TRBD1 | . | TRBV16 | TGTGCCAGCAGCCAATTGGCACAGGGGGCAAATCAGCCCCAGCATTTT | CASSQLAQGANQPQHF
TRBJ1-5 | . | few | TRBV12-3/TRBV12-4 | TGTGCCAGCAGCAGAGGTCAGCCCCAGCATTTT | CASSRGQPQHF
TRBJ1-1 | . | few | TRBV28 | TGTGCCAGCAGTTTACCAATGAACACTGAAGCTTTCTTT | CASSLPMNTEAFF
TRBJ1-2 | . | once | TRBV2 | TGTGCCAGCAGTAGGGGAGGCCTTGAGTATGGCTACACCTTC | CASSRGGLEYGYTF
TRBJ1-4 | . | . | TRBV6-5 | TGTGCCAGCAGCCTCTATGGCCTCCCCGGCGATAGGAATGAAAAACTGTTTTTT | CASSLYGLPGDRNEKLFF
TRBJ1-4 | TRBD1 | . | TRBV11-2 | TGTGCCAGCAGCTCACCTGGACAGGGACGAACTAATGAAAAACTGTTTTTT | CASSSPGQGRTNEKLFF
TRBJ1-1 | . | few | TRBV6-2/TRBV6-3 | TGTGCCAGCAGTTTCGACAGGCAATTCTCATTT | CASSFDRQFSF
TRBJ1-1 | . | . | TRBV6-5 | TGTGCCAGCAGCCCCTCCGGCAATGGGGACACTGAAGCTTTCTTT | CASSPSGNGDTEAFF
TRBJ2-1 | TRBD2 | few | TRBV28 | TGTGCCAGCAGTTCCGGTGGGCTAGCGGGGAAAGGAGGCTACAATGAGCAGTTCTTC | CASSSGGLAGKGGYNEQFF
TRBJ2-1 | TRBD2 | . | TRBV27 | TGTGCCAGCAGTGCCCAATCTAGCGGGAGGGCCGCTGGTGAGCAGTTCTTC | CASSAQSSGRAAGEQFF
TRBJ2-7 | . | . | TRBV21-1 | TGTGCCAGCAGCAAAGAATTTATCCGGACAGACCCCTACGAGCAGTACTTC | CASSKEFIRTDPYEQYF
TRBJ1-5 | . | medium-sized | TRBV12-3/TRBV12-4 | TGTGCCAGCTCCGGGACGGTGAATAGCAATCAGCCCCAGCATTTT | CASSGTVNSNQPQHF
TRBJ1-1 | TRBD1 | few | TRBV29-1 | TGCAGCAGTGGGACAGGGAGGAACACTGAAGCTTTCTTT | CSSGTGRNTEAFF
TRBJ1-2 | . | . | TRBV12-3/TRBV12-4 | TGTGCCAGCAGTTCGGACACAACTAACTATGGCTACACCTTC | CASSSDTTNYGYTF
TRBJ2-2 | . | few | TRBV4-3 | TGCGCCAGCAGCCAAGGCGAAGCCCGGGAGCTGTTTTTT | CASSQGEARELFF
TRBJ1-1 | . | . | TRBV10-2 | TGCGCCAGCAGGCAGAGATCACACCACACTGAAGCTTTCTTT | CASRQRSHHTEAFF
TRBJ1-5 | . | . | TRBV25-1 | TGTGCCAGCAGTGAATCTGGGCATCAGCCCCAGCATTTT | CASSESGHQPQHF
TRBJ1-1 | . | . | TRBV29-1 | TGCAGCGGCTCAGGTGGGGCCGGAAACACTGAAGCTTTCTTT | CSGSGGAGNTEAFF
TRBJ1-1 | TRBD1 | . | TRBV2 | TGTGCCAGCAGACACCCGGGACAGGGTAACACTGAAGCTTTCTTT | CASRHPGQGNTEAFF
TRBJ2-3 | . | . | TRBV29-1 | TGCAGCGTTGAAGGGGGGAGCACAGATACGCAGTATTTT | CSVEGGSTDTQYF
TRBJ1-2 | . | few | TRBV30 | TGTGCTTGGAGTGTACGGGGGCGGAATTATGGCTACACCTTC | CAWSVRGRNYGYTF